One sample yielded the 20 T cell receptor beta chains listed below, sequenced in a study of blood T cells in healthy people across ages. With a J-beta primer mix and a sample-barcoded 5' primer, a second PCR ran about 7 to 12 cycles. Each CDR3 protein is one row after TCRdb ran MiXCR on the 5' RACE reads. The table has about 830,000 distinct CDR3 sequences, around 62% seen once. The sequenced sample consisted of blood. The receptors originated from a young man in good health.

This rearrangement joins TRBV4-3 to TRBJ2-4; possibly TRBD2 for D (6 bases). Judging by the DNA end, TRBJ2-7 fits better; the J call may be wrong. Looked up from germline, CDR1 is LGHNA and CDR2 is YSLEER. The CDR3 totals 14 residues. The CDR3 loop is CASSQDSGGFEQYF. DNA for the CDR3: TGCGCCAGCAGCCAAGATTCCGGAGGGTTCGAGCAGTACTTC.

The chain couples TRBV12-3 or TRBV12-4 to TRBJ2-4; D is perhaps TRBD2 (6 bases). Trimming removed 3 bases at V and 13 bases at J, with 13 bases between. The CDR3 loop spans 12 amino acids. The CDR3, as DNA: TGTGCCAGCAGTTTGACTCCGGGAGAGCAGTACTTC. Its translation is CASSLTPGEQYF.

The chain couples TRBV5-6 to TRBJ1-2; 8 bases agree with TRBD1. Unmatched junction bases numbered 9, after V lost 4 bases and J lost 4 bases. The germline CDR1 and CDR2 sequences are SGHDT and YYEEEE. This CDR3 is 15 amino acids long. CDR3 nucleotide sequence: TGTGCCAGCAGCCCCCCGAGGACAGGGAGCTATGGCTACACCTTC. It encodes CASSPPRTGSYGYTF.

The chain recombines TRBV7-6 with TRBJ2-7, with 7 bases matching TRBD1. Per germline, CDR1 SGHVS and CDR2 FNYEAQ. The CDR3 is made up of 14 amino acids. V gave up 5 bases and J gave up 1 base; unmatched junction bases: 5. In DNA form, the CDR3 reads TGTGCCAGCAGCCCGTTGACAGGGTCCTACGAGCAGTACTTC. Protein sequence: CASSPLTGSYEQYF. The variable domain in full, with the rest retrieved from reference TRBV7-6 and TRBJ2-7, is GAGVSQSPRYKVTKRGQDVALRCDPISGHVSLYWYRQALGQGPEFLTYFNYEAQQDKSGLPNDRFSAERPEGSISTLTIQRTEQRDSAMYRCASSPLTGSYEQYFGPGTRLTVT.

The J gene is TRBJ2-2, the V gene TRBV14; unclear D gene. CDR3 size: 14 residues. The germline gives CDR1 SGHDN, CDR2 FVKESK. Trimming took off 0 bases at V and 9 bases at J, with 11 bases between the two ends. In DNA, the CDR3 is TGTGCCAGCAGCCAAGATTCGTGGCAGAGGGAGCTGTTTTTT. Amino acids: CASSQDSWQRELFF.

A word on this clonotype: A junction boundary mismatches the germline segment, possibly from a read error. This chain's CDR3 is CASSPRTLGSEKPFF. The CDR3, as DNA: TGTGCCAGCAGCCCAAGGACCCTGGGAAGTGAAAAACCGTTTTTT. This sequence joins TRBV4-2 and TRBJ1-4; D not resolved. The V gene's germline CDR1 is LGHNA and CDR2 YNFKEQ. This CDR3 has 15 amino acids.

This clonotype has only a few counts. CDR3 amino acids: CSARPGLAGDTQYF. The CDR3 DNA follows: TGCAGTGCTAGGCCGGGACTAGCGGGTGATACGCAGTATTTT. The chain has TRBV20-1 and TRBJ2-3; TRBD2 matches 12 bases. This CDR3 is built from 14 residues. Germline values: CDR1 DFQATT, CDR2 SNEGSKA (reference sequence). Unmatched junction bases numbered 4, after V lost 3 bases and J lost 6 bases.

This sequence joins TRBV6-6 and TRBJ2-1; D might be TRBD2 (5 bases). This CDR3 is built from 13 residues. Germline lookup yields CDR1 MNHNY and CDR2 SVGAGI (reference sequence). V was shortened by 5 bases and J by 4 bases, with 9 bases between the two germline ends. The DNA of the CDR3 is TGTGCCAGCAGTGCCGAGGGTTACAATGAGCAGTTCTTC. This translates into CASSAEGYNEQFF.

This clonotype was observed many times. The J gene is TRBJ2-7, the V gene TRBV28; 9 bases map to TRBD1. CDR3 length: 13 residues. V shed 6 bases and J 3 bases; nucleotides not matched to a gene: 3. Germline V gene sequence: CDR1 MDHEN, CDR2 SYDVKM. Written as DNA, the CDR3 is TGTGCCAGCAGCTGGGGACAGGGCTACGAGCAGTACTTC. Translating it yields CASSWGQGYEQYF. Variable domain in full (rest from reference TRBV28 and TRBJ2-7): DVKVTQSSRYLVKRTGEKVFLECVQDMDHENMFWYRQDPGLGLRLIYFSYDVKMKEKGDIPEGYSVSREKKERFSLILESASTNQTSMYLCASSWGQGYEQYFGPGTRLTVT.

The chain is built from TRBV20-1 and TRBJ2-1, with TRBD1 as a possible D gene (5 bases). Germline CDR1 DFQATT, CDR2 SNEGSKA (reference sequence). V lost 0 bases and J lost 9, with 15 bases in between. The length of the CDR3 is 14 residues. The CDR3 loop reads CSAREGTRVVEQFF. The CDR3 region has the DNA TGCAGTGCTAGAGAAGGTACCAGGGTGGTTGAGCAGTTCTTC.

The CDR3 is CASSLAQGHYGYTF. The CDR3 region has the DNA TGTGCCAGCAGCTTAGCCCAGGGACACTATGGCTACACCTTC. The V and J genes are TRBV7-2 and TRBJ1-2; TRBD1 is a possible D gene (5 bases). Germline V gene lookup returns CDR1 SGHTA and CDR2 FQGNSA. This CDR3 comprises 14 residues. Between the trimmed V and J ends, which lost 0 bases and 3 bases, there was a span of 8 bases.

The rearrangement uses TRBV20-1 and TRBJ1-4, with 7 bases fitting TRBD1. Germline-derived CDR1 and CDR2 are DFQATT and SNEGSKA (reference sequence). Trimming at V came to 6 bases and at J to 3 bases, leaving 4 bases not matched to a gene. This CDR3 has 13 residues. In DNA, the CDR3 is TGCAGTGCCTCCGGGACAGCTAATGAAAAACTGTTTTTT. This translates into CSASGTANEKLFF.

This clonotype was seen only a few times. The chain combines TRBV7-2 with TRBJ2-5; 9 positions agree with TRBD2. Trimming took 5 bases from V and 4 from J; bases not matched to a gene: 11. CDR1 SGHTA and CDR2 FQGNSA come from the germline V gene. This CDR3 is built from 16 residues. The CDR3 region has the DNA TGTGCCAGCAGCACATTAGCGGGGGAACTTGGAGAGACCCAGTACTTC. It encodes CASSTLAGELGETQYF.

The rearrangement joins TRBV20-1 to TRBJ2-1, with TRBD2 identical over 7 bases. Germline loops: CDR1 DFQATT, CDR2 SNEGSKA (reference sequence). The V segment lost 5 bases and the J segment 10 bases; nucleotides outside the gene matches: 20. The CDR3 covers 16 residues. The CDR3 bases are TGCAGTGCTGGAAACCTCGGGACTATCGGGGTAGGGGAGCAGTTCTTC. Translated, it gives CSAGNLGTIGVGEQFF.

The chain carries TRBV28 and TRBJ1-6, with 9 bases lining up with TRBD1. From germline, CDR1 is MDHEN and CDR2 SYDVKM. This CDR3 has 15 residues. V lost 5 bases, J lost 16 bases, and 15 bases stayed unmatched. The DNA for the CDR3 is TGTGCCAGCAGTCCGCCGGGACAGGGACCTACTACTCTCCACTTT. Protein sequence: CASSPPGQGPTTLHF. Supplemented by reference TRBV28 and TRBJ1-6, the full variable domain reads DVKVTQSSRYLVKRTGEKVFLECVQDMDHENMFWYRQDPGLGLRLIYFSYDVKMKEKGDIPEGYSVSREKKERFSLILESASTNQTSMYLCASSPPGQGPTTLHFGNGTRLTVT.

About this clonotype itself: This may arise from a read error, as a much more abundant clone is one base away. The rearrangement joins TRBV7-3 to TRBJ2-7; D perhaps matches TRBD1 (7 bases). The germline V gene has CDR1 SGHTA and CDR2 FQGTGA. The CDR3 has 11 amino acids. The V end lost 5 bases, the J end lost 8 bases, and 10 bases lay between the germline ends. CDR3 region: CASSQGGKQYF. In DNA form, the CDR3 reads TGTGCCAGCAGCCAGGGGGGCAAGCAGTACTTC.

The CDR3 sequence: CASSQELVGWRGYTF. Written as DNA, the CDR3 is TGCGCCAGCAGCCAAGAATTGGTCGGGTGGAGGGGCTACACCTTC. This chain uses TRBV4-3 with TRBJ1-2; D uncertain. This CDR3 is built from 15 residues. V was shortened by 0 bases and J by 8 bases, with 16 bases between the two germline ends. Per the germline V gene, CDR1 is LGHNA and CDR2 is YSLEER.

This clonotype appeared a few times. DNA for the CDR3: TGCGCCAGCAGCCAAGATGGGAGGAGCACAGATACGCAGTATTTT. Translating gives CASSQDGRSTDTQYF. The chain recombines TRBV4-3 with TRBJ2-3; TRBD2 might be the D (6 bases). Trimming shortened V by 0 bases and J by 0 bases, and 7 bases separated the two germline ends. The CDR3 consists of 15 residues. Germline CDR1 LGHNA, CDR2 YSLEER.

The chain has TRBV25-1 and TRBJ1-1; a weak D match, TRBD1 (5 bases). This CDR3 comprises 11 residues. Germline V gives CDR1 MGHDK, CDR2 SYGVNS. V was pared by 7 bases and J by 6 bases, with 9 bases between. The CDR3 sequence: CASIQGAEAFF. The CDR3 DNA reads as TGTGCCAGCATCCAGGGCGCTGAAGCTTTCTTT.

The rearrangement uses TRBV21-1 and TRBJ2-1; the table assigns TRBD1, which was not confirmed against the DNA. TRBV21-1 is a pseudogene locus. The CDR3 is 15 residues long. The CDR3, as DNA: TGTGCCAGCAGCTTACCCGGGACAGTTAACAATGAGCAGTTCTTC. Its protein is CASSLPGTVNNEQFF.